This T cell receptor (beta chain) comes out of a study of T cell responses to AZD1222 COVID-19 vaccine. Regarding the study as a whole: Females made up more of the donors, who were largely white British, and clonal diversity may have come out too low. Vaccine-associated CD4 TCRs spanned spike, dominant at 160-218 and 743-854.

Data came from immunoSEQ multiplex PCR; TCRdb stores just in-frame clones and leaves some out. This sample has some 150,000 clones; under 95% occur once, and the top ten carry approximately 3.5%. In the case of this clone: Its antigen is still unknown.

The source material was peripheral blood, sampled 28 days after the second AZD1222 dose. The receptor was derived from an adult who received the AZD1222 COVID-19 vaccine.

The CDR3 is CASSLSLAGGDEQFF. In DNA form, the CDR3 reads TGTGCCAGCAGCTTAAGTCTAGCGGGAGGGGATGAGCAGTTCTTC. V usage is TRBV7-3 and J usage is TRBJ2-1, with 12 bases identical to TRBD2. The CDR3 contains 15 residues. V was clipped by 1 base and J by 8 bases; unmatched bases: 3. CDR1 SGHTA and CDR2 FQGTGA come from the germline V gene. The variable domain in full, completed from reference TRBV7-3 and TRBJ2-1, reads GAGVSQTPSNKVTEKGKYVELRCDPISGHTALYWYRQSLGQGPEFLIYFQGTGAADDSGLPNDRFFAVRPEGSVSTLKIQRTERGDSAVYLCASSLSLAGGDEQFFGPGTRLTVL.